The following is a TCR beta chain sequence with its context. The entry originates in a study of blood T cell repertoires in COVID-19. Germline V gene lookup returns CDR1 MGHRA and CDR2 YSYEKL. The CDR3 consists of 17 residues. The V and J ends lost 4 bases and 3 bases respectively, with 16 bases between them. Methods used by the authors: The authors estimated nucleated cell counts from reference gene primer amplification. This table comes from immunoSEQ multiplex PCR, and its TCRdb copy is limited to in-frame clones, with some not included. V, J and clone size reflect that table, while D and trimming were determined from the DNA. Of a few hundred thousand clones listed, around 92% were seen once; the top ten hold 3%. Seattle cases were enrolled at active infection and followed longitudinally.

V is TRBV4-1 and J is TRBJ2-6; D gene ambiguous. Sequenced sample: peripheral blood. The sequence was obtained from a woman in her twenties or thirties with COVID-19, enrolled during active disease. The CDR3 loop is CASSLAPKLGGANVLTF. The CDR3 coding sequence is TGCGCCAGCAGCCTAGCCCCCAAGCTGGGTGGGGCCAACGTCCTGACTTTC.